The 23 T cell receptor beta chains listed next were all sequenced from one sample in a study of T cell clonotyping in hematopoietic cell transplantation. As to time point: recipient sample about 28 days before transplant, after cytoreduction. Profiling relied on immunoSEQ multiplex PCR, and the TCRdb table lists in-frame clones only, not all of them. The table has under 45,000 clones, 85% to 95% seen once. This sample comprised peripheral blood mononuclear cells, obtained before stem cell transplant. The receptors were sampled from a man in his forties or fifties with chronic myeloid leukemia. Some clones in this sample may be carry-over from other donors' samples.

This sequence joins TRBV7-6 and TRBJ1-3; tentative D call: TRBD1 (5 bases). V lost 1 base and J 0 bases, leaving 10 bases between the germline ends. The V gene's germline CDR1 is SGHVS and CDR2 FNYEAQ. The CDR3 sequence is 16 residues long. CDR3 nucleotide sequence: TGTGCCAGCAGCTTAGAACCAGGGACCTCTGGAAACACCATATATTTT. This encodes CASSLEPGTSGNTIYF.

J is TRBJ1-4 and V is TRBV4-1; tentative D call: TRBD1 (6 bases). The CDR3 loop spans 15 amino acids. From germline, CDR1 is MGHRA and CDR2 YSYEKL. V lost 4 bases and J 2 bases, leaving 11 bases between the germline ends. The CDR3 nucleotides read TGCGCCAGCAGCCTAGGGGACACTACTAATGAAAAACTGTTTTTT. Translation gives CASSLGDTTNEKLFF.

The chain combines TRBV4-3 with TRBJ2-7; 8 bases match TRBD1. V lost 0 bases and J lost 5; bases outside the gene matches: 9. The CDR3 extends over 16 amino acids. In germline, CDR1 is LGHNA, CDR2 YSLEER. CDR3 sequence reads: CASSQEFGTGGNEQYF. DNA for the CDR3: TGCGCCAGCAGCCAAGAGTTCGGGACAGGTGGGAACGAGCAGTACTTC.

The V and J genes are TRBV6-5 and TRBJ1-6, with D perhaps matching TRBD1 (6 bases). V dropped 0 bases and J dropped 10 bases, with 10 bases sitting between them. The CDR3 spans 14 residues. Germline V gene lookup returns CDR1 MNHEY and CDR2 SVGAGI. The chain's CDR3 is CASSYSGQKSPLHF. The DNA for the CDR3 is TGTGCCAGCAGTTACTCGGGACAAAAGTCACCCCTCCACTTT.

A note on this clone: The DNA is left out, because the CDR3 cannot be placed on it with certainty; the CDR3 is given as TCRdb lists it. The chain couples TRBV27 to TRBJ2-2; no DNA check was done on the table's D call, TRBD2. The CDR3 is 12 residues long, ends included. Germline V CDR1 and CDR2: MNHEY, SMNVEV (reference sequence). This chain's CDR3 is CASSFGAGELFF.

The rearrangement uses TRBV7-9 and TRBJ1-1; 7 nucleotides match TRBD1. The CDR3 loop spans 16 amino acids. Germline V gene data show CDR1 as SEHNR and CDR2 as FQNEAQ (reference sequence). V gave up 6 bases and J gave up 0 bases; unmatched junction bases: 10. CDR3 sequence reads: CASRQPGTALNTEAFF. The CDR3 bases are TGTGCCAGCAGGCAACCCGGGACAGCCCTGAACACTGAAGCTTTCTTT.

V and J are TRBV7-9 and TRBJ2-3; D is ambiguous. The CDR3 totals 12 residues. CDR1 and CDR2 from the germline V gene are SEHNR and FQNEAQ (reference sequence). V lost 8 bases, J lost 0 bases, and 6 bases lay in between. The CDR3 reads CASGMSTDTQYF. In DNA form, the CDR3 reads TGTGCCAGCGGGATGAGCACAGATACGCAGTATTTT.

DNA of the CDR3: TGTGCCACCAATCATATCGCAGGGCTTACTACTAGAAACACCGGGGAGCTGTTTTTT. Its protein is CATNHIAGLTTRNTGELFF. This chain links TRBV15 with TRBJ2-2, with D perhaps given as TRBD1 or TRBD2 (5 bases each). Germline V CDR1 and CDR2: LNHNV, YYDKDF (reference sequence). The CDR3 consists of 19 residues. V gave up 7 bases and J gave up 2 bases, with 26 bases separating them.

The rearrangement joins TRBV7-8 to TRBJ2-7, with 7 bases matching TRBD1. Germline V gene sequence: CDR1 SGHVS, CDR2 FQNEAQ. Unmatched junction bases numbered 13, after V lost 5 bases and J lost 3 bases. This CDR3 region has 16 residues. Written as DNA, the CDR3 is TGTGCCAGCAGCCGTAGCTTACAGGGGAGTGGCTACGAGCAGTACTTC. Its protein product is CASSRSLQGSGYEQYF.

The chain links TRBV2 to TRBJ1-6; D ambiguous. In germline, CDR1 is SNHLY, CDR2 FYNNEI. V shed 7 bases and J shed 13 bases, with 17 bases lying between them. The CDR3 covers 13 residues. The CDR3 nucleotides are TGTGCCAGCACGCAACGGGTGTCCGAGCCCCTCCACTTT. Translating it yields CASTQRVSEPLHF.

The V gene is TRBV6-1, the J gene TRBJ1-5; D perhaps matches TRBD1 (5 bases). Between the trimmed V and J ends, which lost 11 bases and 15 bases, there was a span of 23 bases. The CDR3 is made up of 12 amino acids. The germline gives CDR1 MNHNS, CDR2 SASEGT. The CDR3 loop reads CAARSSGTPLHF. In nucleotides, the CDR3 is TGTGCCGCTCGTTCGTCCGGGACCCCTCTGCATTTT.

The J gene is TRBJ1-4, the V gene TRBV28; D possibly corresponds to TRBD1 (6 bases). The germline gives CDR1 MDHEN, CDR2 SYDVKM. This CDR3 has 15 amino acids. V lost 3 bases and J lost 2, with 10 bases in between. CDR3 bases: TGTGCCAGCAGTTTTAGGGGGGGGACTAATGAAAAACTGTTTTTT. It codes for CASSFRGGTNEKLFF.

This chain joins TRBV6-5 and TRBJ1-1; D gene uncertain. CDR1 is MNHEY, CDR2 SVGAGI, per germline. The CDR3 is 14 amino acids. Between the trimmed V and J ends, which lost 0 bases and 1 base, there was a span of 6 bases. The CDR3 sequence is CASSYSRRNTEAFF. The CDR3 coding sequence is TGTGCCAGCAGTTACTCGAGGAGGAACACTGAAGCTTTCTTT.

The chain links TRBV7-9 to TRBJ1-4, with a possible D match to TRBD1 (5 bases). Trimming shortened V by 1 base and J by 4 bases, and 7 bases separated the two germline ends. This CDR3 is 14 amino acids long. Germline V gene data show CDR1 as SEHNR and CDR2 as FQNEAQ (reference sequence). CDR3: CASSLGGINEKLFF. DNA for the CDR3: TGTGCCAGCAGCTTAGGGGGCATTAATGAAAAACTGTTTTTT.

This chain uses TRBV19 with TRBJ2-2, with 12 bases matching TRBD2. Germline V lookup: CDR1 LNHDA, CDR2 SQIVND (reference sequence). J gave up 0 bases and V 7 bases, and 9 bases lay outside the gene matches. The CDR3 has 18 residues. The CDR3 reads CASKGYGLAGSNTGELFF. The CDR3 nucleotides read TGTGCCAGTAAAGGGTACGGACTAGCGGGATCGAACACCGGGGAGCTGTTTTTT.

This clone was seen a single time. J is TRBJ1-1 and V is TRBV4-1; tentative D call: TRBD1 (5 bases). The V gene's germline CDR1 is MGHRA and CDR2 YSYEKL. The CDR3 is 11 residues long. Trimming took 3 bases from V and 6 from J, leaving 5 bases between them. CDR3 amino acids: CASSQGAEAFF. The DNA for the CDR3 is TGCGCCAGCAGCCAGGGGGCTGAAGCTTTCTTT.

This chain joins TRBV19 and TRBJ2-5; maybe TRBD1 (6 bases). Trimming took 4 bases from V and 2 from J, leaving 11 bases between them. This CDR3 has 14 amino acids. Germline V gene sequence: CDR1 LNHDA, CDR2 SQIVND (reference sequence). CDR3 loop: CASSTGTLQETQYF. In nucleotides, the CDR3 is TGTGCCAGTAGTACGGGGACACTACAAGAGACCCAGTACTTC.

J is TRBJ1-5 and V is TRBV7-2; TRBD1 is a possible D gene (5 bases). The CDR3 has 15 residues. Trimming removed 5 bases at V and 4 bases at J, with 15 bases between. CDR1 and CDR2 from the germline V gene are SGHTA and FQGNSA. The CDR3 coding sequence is TGTGCCAGCAGCCTGGGGAGCAGGGCTAATCAGCCCCAGCATTTT. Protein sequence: CASSLGSRANQPQHF.

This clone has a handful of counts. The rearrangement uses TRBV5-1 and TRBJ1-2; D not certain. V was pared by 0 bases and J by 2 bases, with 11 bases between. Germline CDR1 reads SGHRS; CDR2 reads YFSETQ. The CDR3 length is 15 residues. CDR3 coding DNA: TGCGCCAGCAGCTTGGGCTCCGGAGAAAACTATGGCTACACCTTC. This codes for CASSLGSGENYGYTF.

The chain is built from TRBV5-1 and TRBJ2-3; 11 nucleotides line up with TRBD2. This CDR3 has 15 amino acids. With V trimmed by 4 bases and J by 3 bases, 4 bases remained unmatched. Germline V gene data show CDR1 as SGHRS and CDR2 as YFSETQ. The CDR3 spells CASSVAGGLTDTQYF. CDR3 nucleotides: TGCGCCAGCAGCGTAGCGGGGGGGCTGACAGATACGCAGTATTTT. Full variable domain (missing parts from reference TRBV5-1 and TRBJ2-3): KAGVTQTPRYLIKTRGQQVTLSCSPISGHRSVSWYQQTPGQGLQFLFEYFSETQRNKGNFPGRFSGRQFSNSRSEMNVSTLELGDSALYLCASSVAGGLTDTQYFGPGTRLTVL.

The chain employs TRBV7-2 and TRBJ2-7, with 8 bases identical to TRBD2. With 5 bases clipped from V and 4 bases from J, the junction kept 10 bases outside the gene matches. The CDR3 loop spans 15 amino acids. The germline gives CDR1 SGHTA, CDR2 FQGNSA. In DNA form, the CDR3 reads TGTGCCAGCAGCCGCCTACGGGGGGGCCAATACGAGCAGTACTTC. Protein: CASSRLRGGQYEQYF.

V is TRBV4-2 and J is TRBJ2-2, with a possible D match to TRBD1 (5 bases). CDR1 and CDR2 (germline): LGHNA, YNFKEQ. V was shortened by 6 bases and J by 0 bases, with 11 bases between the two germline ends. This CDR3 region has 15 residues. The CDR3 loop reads CASSLWTSNTGELFF. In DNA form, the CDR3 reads TGTGCCAGCAGTTTGTGGACATCGAACACCGGGGAGCTGTTTTTT.

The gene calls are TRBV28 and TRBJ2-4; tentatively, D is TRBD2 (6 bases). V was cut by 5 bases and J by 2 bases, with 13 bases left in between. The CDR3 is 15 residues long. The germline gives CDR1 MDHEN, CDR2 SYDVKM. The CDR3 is CASSVGGVTKNIQYF. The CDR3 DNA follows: TGTGCCAGCAGTGTCGGCGGGGTCACCAAAAACATTCAGTACTTC.